This T cell receptor (beta chain) was recorded in a study of cytomegalovirus exposure and HLA in healthy donors. It was with 60 Vbeta and 13 Jbeta primers that the PCR ran. This table comes from immunoSEQ multiplex PCR, and its TCRdb copy is limited to in-frame clones, with some not included. The sample shows some 120,000 clones, roughly 9% of them seen only once. Germline lookup yields CDR1 SEHNR and CDR2 FQNEAQ (reference sequence). V was shortened by 6 bases and J by 8 bases, with 13 bases between the two germline ends. The CDR3 totals 12 residues. Nominally healthy donors provided the samples, though records likely missed some immune exposures.

This chain joins TRBV7-9 and TRBJ1-1; D is possibly TRBD1 (6 bases). This TCR came from a man aged 25 to 40 in good health and CMV-seronegative. The sequenced sample consisted of PBMCs. As DNA, the CDR3 is TGTGCCAGCAGTCTCGCCGACAGGGAAGCTTTCTTT. Translating it yields CASSLADREAFF.